This TCR beta chain was observed in a study of PD-1 blockade in classical Hodgkin lymphoma (dated by TCRdb to the early 2020s). Some background on the complete study: Nivolumab dosing was 3 mg/kg intravenously every 2 weeks, continuing until either disease progression or unacceptable toxicity. To define a peripheral blood immune signature of response to PD-1 blockade in classical Hodgkin lymphoma, the study combined TCR beta sequencing with CyTOF.

Germline trimming amounts to 6 bases on V and 9 bases on J, with 6 as the count of junction bases outside the gene matches. Measured from the cysteine to the phenylalanine, the CDR3 is 14 residues long. The kept DNA is CDR3 alone, 42 bases in frame from the first base. CDR1 and CDR2, looked up from the germline V gene, are LGHNT and FRNRAP. Comment on this clone: Its antigen specificity is not known. No much larger clonotype is one base removed from it; base qualities were not supplied.

Findings and caveats that apply to the study as a whole: Baseline diversity similar to that of newly diagnosed patients was observed in trial patients achieving complete response, whereas significantly lower diversity was observed in partial responders and progressors. Baseline TCR diversity was reported to be lower in newly diagnosed patients than in healthy donors and to be lower still in relapsed/refractory patients. By C4D1, a significant rise was seen in CD4+ TCR diversity but not in CD8+ TCR diversity (p=0.0027 vs p=0.16), and the rise was most apparent among complete responders (p=0.02). Lower diversity was observed in patients in whom nivolumab was started less than 1 year after ASCT, and these patients were excluded from later analyses so that confounding by immune reconstitution would be avoided. Only a single clinical trial cohort was studied, and what caused the repertoire differences, possibly disease activity or prior therapy, remained undefined.

The time point label, as the study defines it: cycle 1 day 1 (C1D1), immediately before nivolumab initiation. Relapse after autologous stem cell transplantation had occurred in all trial patients, and cohorts A, B and C were distinguished by prior brentuximab vedotin exposure. The trial cohort included 55 to 65 patients with relapsed/refractory classical Hodgkin lymphoma, and each patient had a best overall response of complete response, partial response or progressive disease. Single-agent nivolumab was administered to trial patients in the multi-cohort phase II CheckMate 205 trial. An independent review committee assessed best overall response using the 2007 International Working Group response criteria. PBMCs from the trial were collected at three points: immediately before nivolumab initiation (C1D1), and during therapy at cycle 2 day 1 and cycle 4 day 1. Peripheral blood was collected in 8 mL Vacutainer Cell Preparation Tubes, from which PBMCs were isolated by centrifugation and then cryopreserved.

Genomic DNA was isolated using the Qiagen DNeasy kit from unsorted PBMCs as well as from negatively selected CD4+ and CD8+ fractions. TCR beta CDR3 regions were subjected to amplification by immunoSEQ multiplex PCR with primers that anneal to V and J segments. A synthetic immune receptor repertoire was used to minimize amplification bias, and any residual bias was removed computationally once sequencing was done. Regarding the original processing steps: Repertoire diversity was quantified as the Shannon entropy index using custom Python scripts. Unsorted, CD4+ and CD8+ repertoires were analyzed separately, except for combined analyses in which CD4+ and CD8+ sequences were merged in silico. Clonal expansion was defined as a frequency increase of at least 2-fold after treatment compared with C1D1, and clones undetected at baseline were assigned a pseudocount of 0.5. Singleton clones were defined as clones with 0 or 1 copy at C1D1, and non-singleton clones were defined as clones with 2 or more copies. Clones expanded in unsorted samples were annotated as CD4+, CD8+ or unknown by matching protein sequences in sorted samples from the same patient. Diversity changes from C1D1 to C4D1 were tested in paired samples using Wilcoxon tests. The clones in this table, taken by TCRdb from immuneACCESS, are in-frame only. Not every clone is retained; where verified, under half of the shortfall comes from an unresolved V gene, and the cause of the rest is unknown. From that table come the V and J calls and clone size; the DNA was used to work out D and trimming. The sample profile shows about 100,000 clones; approximately 88% of them were found once. Of the sample, more than 10% falls within the top ten clones.

Sample: peripheral blood mononuclear cells (PBMCs), taken at baseline. This clonotype originated in a human donor with classical Hodgkin lymphoma. This chain joins TRBV12-5 to TRBJ2-2; a stretch of 11 junction bases matches TRBD1. The DNA sequence follows: TGTGCTAGTGGCGGACAGGGGGCTGGGCGGGAGCTGTTTTTT. This is translated as CASGGQGAGRELFF.